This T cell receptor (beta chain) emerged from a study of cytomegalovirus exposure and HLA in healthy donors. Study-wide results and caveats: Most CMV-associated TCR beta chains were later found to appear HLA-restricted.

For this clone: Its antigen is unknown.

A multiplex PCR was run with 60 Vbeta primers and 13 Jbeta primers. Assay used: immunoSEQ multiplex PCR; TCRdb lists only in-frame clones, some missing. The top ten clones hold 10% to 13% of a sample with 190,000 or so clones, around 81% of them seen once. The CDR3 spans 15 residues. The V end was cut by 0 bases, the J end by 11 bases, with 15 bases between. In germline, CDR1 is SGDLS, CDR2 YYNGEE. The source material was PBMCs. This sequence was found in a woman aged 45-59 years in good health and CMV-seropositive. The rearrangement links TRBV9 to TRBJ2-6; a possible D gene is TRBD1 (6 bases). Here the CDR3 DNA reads TGTGCCAGCAGCGTAGACAGGGTCCCTTTTGACGTCCTGACTTTC. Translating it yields CASSVDRVPFDVLTF.